The T cell receptor (beta chain) described here comes from a study of radiotherapy plus CTLA-4 blockade in lung cancer. The overall study: There were objective responses in 15% to 20% of patients, and 31% had disease control. Study-wide points: Radiotherapy was combined with ipilimumab, and tumor-derived TCR clones then expanded in blood. Per reports, early blood T cell clone dynamics, plus interferon-beta, forecast response most strongly.

Sequencing was performed with immunoSEQ multiplex PCR; in TCRdb, only in-frame clones are kept and a portion is missing. The data contain about 40,000 clones, 79% of them seen just once; the ten biggest clones take up 20% to 30%. The CDR3 totals 16 residues. Per germline, CDR1 SGHVS and CDR2 FQNEAQ. Trimming took 4 bases from V and 2 from J; bases not matched to a gene: 8. About this clone: Its antigen is currently unknown.

The V gene is TRBV7-8, the J gene TRBJ1-5; 7 positions agree with TRBD1. The sample was peripheral blood, taken from a patient treated with radiotherapy plus ipilimumab. The clonotype was recovered from a human donor with non-small cell lung cancer that progressed on radiotherapy plus ipilimumab. The CDR3, as DNA: TGTGCCAGCAGCTCTTTGGGAACAGGGGGCAATCAGCCCCAGCATTTT. Protein product: CASSSLGTGGNQPQHF.